This entry describes one T cell receptor (beta chain). These data are taken from a study of T cell responses to AZD1222 COVID-19 vaccine. Sequencing used immunoSEQ multiplex PCR; TCRdb keeps in-frame clones, though not all of them. The sample carries about 50,000 clones, over 70% recorded once. Germline V lookup: CDR1 MNHEY, CDR2 SMNVEV (reference sequence). The CDR3 has 15 residues. V was shortened by 3 bases and J by 2 bases, with 13 bases between the two germline ends. The source of this sequence is an adult in good health. The rearrangement links TRBV27 to TRBJ1-1, with D perhaps matching TRBD1 (6 bases). This specimen was peripheral blood, taken on day 0 of AZD1222 vaccination. CDR3 loop: CASSFLQGGNTEAFF. Written as DNA, the CDR3 is TGTGCCAGCAGTTTCCTACAGGGAGGAAACACTGAAGCTTTCTTT.